This T cell receptor beta chain was recovered during a study of blood T cell repertoires in COVID-19 (dated by TCRdb to about 2020). General notes on the study: The collaborator samples originated in the United States, Italy and Spain and spanned the acute and convalescent phases of COVID-19. Samples were obtained from the ongoing ImmuneRACE study (first 160 participants) and from 1,254 subjects provided by 6 global collaborators. The material from the prospective study consisted of cDNA or gDNA derived from T cells, B-cell-depleted T cells, or PBMCs. The sample metadata nearly always contained a de-identified subject ID, COVID-19 status, age in years and sex. The repertoires were released in a freely available public database meant as a resource for research on the immune response to SARS-CoV-2. Where available, HLA class I and class II types were taken from metadata supplied by the sample provider and were not determined by assay-based typing. Subjects who had been exposed to COVID-19, were actively infected with it, or had recovered from it provided the deeply sampled blood TCRbeta repertoires that made up the dataset.

The full study reports these points: The amount of clinical and demographic metadata varied by source and participant and was provided uncurated.

The collaborating institutions used their own protocols to collect whole blood in K2EDTA tubes. For TCRbeta analysis, collaborators shipped samples in one of three forms: frozen whole blood, isolated PBMCs, or DNA extracted from either of those sample types. CDR1 LNHDA and CDR2 SQIVND were looked up in the germline V gene (reference sequence). The cysteine opens and the phenylalanine closes a CDR3 of 14 amino acids. Just the 42-base CDR3 DNA is kept, in frame starting at base 1. Unmatched junction bases come to 7, with V trimmed by 7 bases and J by 4 bases. On this clone itself: This receptor's antigen is unknown. Within one base of it there is no much larger clone, and no base qualities were kept.

TCRbeta CDR3 regions were amplified from genomic DNA using the immunoSEQ Assay, a bias-controlled multiplex PCR. For the original study's pipeline: The number of nucleated cells in each sample was estimated from the amplification of reference gene primers within the assay. Sequence reads were collapsed and filtered to measure the absolute abundance of every unique TCRbeta CDR3 rearrangement. Productive Simpson clonality was computed per sample as the square root of Simpson's diversity index over productive rearrangements. TCRdb provides this immuneACCESS table in a form limited to in-frame rearrangements. Some clones are lacking; in checked studies, under half of them reflect an unresolved V gene, and why the rest are absent is not known. The V and J calls and clone size were taken over from that table, and D and trimming were inferred from the DNA. The sample includes about 240,000 clones, with just under 85% observed a single time. The ten largest make up more than 4% of the sample.

The sequence is built from TRBV19 and TRBJ1-2; TRBD1 lines up with 9 middle nucleotides. This clonotype was obtained from a man aged 50 or older with acute or convalescent COVID-19. The specimen was peripheral blood. The DNA sequence reads TGTGCCAGTACTACGGACAGGGGTGCCTATGGCTACACCTTC. The encoded protein is CASTTDRGAYGYTF.